This passage covers 13 T cell receptor beta chains from one sample sequenced in a study of T cells after yellow fever vaccination. Each CDR3 protein is one row after TCRdb ran MiXCR on the 5' RACE reads. The table records approximately 300,000 distinct CDR3 sequences, 6.8% of them present only once. The specimen was PBMCs, collected roughly 47 days after the first yellow fever vaccination. The receptor set was obtained from a man aged 18 to 35 who received the YFV17D yellow fever vaccine.

The chain recombines TRBV9 with TRBJ2-3; D is ambiguous. Germline V gene data show CDR1 as SGDLS and CDR2 as YYNGEE. This CDR3 comprises 17 residues. V lost 0 bases and J lost 0, with 14 bases in between. The CDR3 loop reads CASSVATPPTSTDTQYF. CDR3 nucleotide sequence: TGTGCCAGCAGCGTAGCGACTCCACCGACTAGCACAGATACGCAGTATTTT. The whole variable domain, filled in from reference TRBV9 and TRBJ2-3, reads DSGVTQTPKHLITATGQRVTLRCSPRSGDLSVYWYQQSLDQGLQFLIQYYNGEERAKGNILERFSAQQFPDLHSELNLSSLELGDSALYFCASSVATPPTSTDTQYFGPGTRLTVL.

This clonotype was seen a few times. The V call is TRBV18, the J call TRBJ1-1; D gene unclear. V was pared by 0 bases and J by 1 base, with 6 bases between. The CDR3 is made up of 14 amino acids. CDR1 is KGHSH, CDR2 LQKENI, per germline. The CDR3 bases are TGTGCCAGCTCACCACCAGGAGGGAACACTGAAGCTTTCTTT. Its protein product is CASSPPGGNTEAFF.

In this sample, this clonotype turned up many times. At one boundary the junction diverges from the germline segment, which might be a read error. This sequence joins TRBV3-1 and TRBJ2-7, with 8 bases identical to TRBD2. There are 13 residues in the CDR3. Per germline, CDR1 LGHDT and CDR2 YNNKEL (reference sequence). In nucleotides, the CDR3 is TGTGCCAGCACCCGGACTAGCTCCCACGAGCAGTACTTC. Amino acids: CASTRTSSHEQYF.

This clonotype was seen more than once but under ten times. The V call is TRBV4-1, the J call TRBJ2-5; no reliable D call. V was shortened by 0 bases and J by 1 base, with 15 bases between the two germline ends. Germline CDR1 is MGHRA and CDR2 is YSYEKL. The CDR3 extends over 17 amino acids. The CDR3 DNA reads as TGCGCCAGCAGCCAAGAAAGGCGGTTGAGTTCCCAAGAGACCCAGTACTTC. It codes for CASSQERRLSSQETQYF.

This clonotype was counted between two and nine times. CDR3 protein: CASSFRGIGGYTF. The CDR3 nucleotides are TGTGCCAGCAGCTTTCGAGGAATCGGCGGCTACACCTTC. The gene calls are TRBV11-3 and TRBJ1-2; D call uncertain. Germline-derived CDR1 and CDR2 are SGHNT and YENEEA. CDR3 length equals 13 residues. Trimming left V 3 bases short and J 8 bases short, with 13 bases between.

This clonotype was counted only a few times. This rearrangement joins TRBV9 to TRBJ2-7; D is uncertain. Germline-derived CDR1 and CDR2 are SGDLS and YYNGEE. Trimming removed 2 bases at V and 2 bases at J, with 11 bases between. The CDR3 covers 14 residues. CDR3 bases: TGTGCCAGCAGCGTCAGACACCAGCCCTACGAGCAGTACTTC. Amino acids: CASSVRHQPYEQYF.

This rearrangement joins TRBV6-1 to TRBJ1-2; D may be TRBD1 (5 bases). There are 13 residues in the CDR3. Germline lookup yields CDR1 MNHNS and CDR2 SASEGT. V gave up 10 bases and J gave up 0 bases, with 12 bases separating them. In DNA form, the CDR3 reads TGTGCCACCTTAAGACAGCCTAACTATGGCTACACCTTC. This translates into CATLRQPNYGYTF.

The chain employs TRBV7-2 and TRBJ2-3; the match to TRBD1 covers 7 bases. Per the germline V gene, CDR1 is SGHTA and CDR2 is FQGNSA. The CDR3 length is 16 residues. Trimming removed 4 bases from V and 2 bases from J; junction bases left unmatched: 9. CDR3 protein: CASSWYVTGLTDTQYF. For the CDR3, the DNA is TGTGCCAGCAGCTGGTATGTGACAGGGCTCACAGATACGCAGTATTTT.

V is TRBV5-4 and J is TRBJ1-2; D not resolved. The CDR3 is made up of 15 amino acids. V was clipped by 0 bases and J by 5 bases, with 14 bases between them. The germline CDR1 and CDR2 sequences are SGHNT and YYREEE (reference sequence). Here the CDR3 reads CASSLAMGPTYGYTF. The CDR3 nucleotides read TGTGCCAGCAGCTTGGCCATGGGCCCCACGTATGGCTACACCTTC. Using reference TRBV5-4 and TRBJ1-2 for the parts outside the CDR3, the full variable domain is ETGVTQSPTHLIKTRGQQVTLRCSSQSGHNTVSWYQQALGQGPQFIFQYYREEENGRGNFPPRFSGLQFPNYSSELNVNALELDDSALYLCASSLAMGPTYGYTFGSGTRLTVV.

The chain uses TRBV20-1 and TRBJ2-5, with TRBD2 matching over 16 bases. J gave up 5 bases and V 4 bases, and 13 bases lay outside the gene matches. This CDR3 comprises 18 residues. CDR1 and CDR2 (germline): DFQATT, SNEGSKA (reference sequence). In DNA form, the CDR3 reads TGCAGTGCTAACGCACCGGGACTAGCGGGGGGGCCGATGGAGACCCAGTACTTC. Translation gives CSANAPGLAGGPMETQYF.

This clonotype was seen a few times. This chain uses TRBV5-1 with TRBJ2-7; the match to TRBD1 covers 9 bases. V shed 4 bases and J 0 bases; nucleotides not matched to a gene: 5. The CDR3 sequence is 15 residues long. The V gene's germline CDR1 is SGHRS and CDR2 YFSETQ. CDR3 protein: CASSAGTGTSYEQYF. The CDR3 nucleotides read TGCGCCAGCAGCGCCGGGACAGGGACCTCCTACGAGCAGTACTTC.

The chain combines TRBV2 with TRBJ2-7; 7 nucleotides line up with TRBD1. Germline V gene sequence: CDR1 SNHLY, CDR2 FYNNEI. V lost 7 bases, J lost 4 bases, and 4 bases stayed unmatched. The CDR3 loop spans 12 amino acids. Written as DNA, the CDR3 is TGTGCCAGCATTGGACAGGTTTACGAGCAGTACTTC. Translating gives CASIGQVYEQYF.

This clonotype has more than one count but fewer than ten. The V and J genes are TRBV4-1 and TRBJ2-3, with D perhaps matching TRBD2 (6 bases). The V gene's germline CDR1 is MGHRA and CDR2 YSYEKL. The CDR3 covers 16 residues. The V end was cut by 4 bases, the J end by 0 bases, with 14 bases between. The CDR3: CASSPLGGASTDTQYF. The CDR3 coding sequence is TGCGCCAGCAGCCCATTAGGCGGGGCCAGCACAGATACGCAGTATTTT.